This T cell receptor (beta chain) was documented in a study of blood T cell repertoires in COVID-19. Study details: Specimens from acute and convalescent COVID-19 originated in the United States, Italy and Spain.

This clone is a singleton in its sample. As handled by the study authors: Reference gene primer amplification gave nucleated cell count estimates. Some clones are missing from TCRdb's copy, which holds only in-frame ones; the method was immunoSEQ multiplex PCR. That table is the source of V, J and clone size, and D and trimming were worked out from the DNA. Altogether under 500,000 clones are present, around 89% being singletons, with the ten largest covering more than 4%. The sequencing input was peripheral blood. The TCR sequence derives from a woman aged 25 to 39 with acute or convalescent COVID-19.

The CDR3 sequence is CASSEEGRLSGANVLTF. For the CDR3, the DNA is TGTGCCAGCAGTGAGGAGGGAAGACTCTCTGGGGCCAACGTCCTGACTTTC. This chain joins TRBV6-4 and TRBJ2-6; a possible D gene is TRBD2 (6 bases). The CDR3 totals 17 residues. CDR1 and CDR2 (germline): MRHNA, SNTAGT. V lost 3 bases and J lost 0, with 12 bases in between.